One and the same sample provided the 9 T cell receptor beta chains below, sequenced in a study of T cell responses to AZD1222 COVID-19 vaccine. The repertoire was sequenced with immunoSEQ multiplex PCR; TCRdb's copy has only in-frame clones and lacks some. This table holds about 120,000 clones, more than 75% found once. The input for sequencing was peripheral blood, taken on day 0 of AZD1222 vaccination. These TCRs come from an adult in good health.

The chain links TRBV6-2 or TRBV6-3 to TRBJ2-7, with 9 bases fitting TRBD2. CDR1 is MNHEY and CDR2 is SVGEGT in the germline V gene. The CDR3 has 15 residues. V lost 5 bases, J lost 2 bases, and 7 bases stayed unmatched. CDR3 DNA sequence: TGTGCCAGCAGTGGGGTCGGCGGGAGGGCCTACGAGCAGTACTTC. This gives the protein CASSGVGGRAYEQYF.

The chain is built from TRBV2 and TRBJ1-4; 8 nucleotides line up with TRBD1. This CDR3 comprises 15 residues. Germline V gene data show CDR1 as SNHLY and CDR2 as FYNNEI. V was pared by 4 bases and J by 11 bases, with 12 bases of the junction left unmatched. The CDR3 DNA reads TGTGCCAGCAGTGCCTTATCAGGGGGCTCGGCCAAACTGTTTTTT. It encodes CASSALSGGSAKLFF.

J is TRBJ1-4 and V is TRBV6-1; D is undetermined. Germline CDR1 reads MNHNS; CDR2 reads SASEGT. There are 15 residues in the CDR3. V was cut by 2 bases and J by 5 bases, with 12 bases left in between. CDR3: CASSELRRSNEKLFF. The DNA of the CDR3 is TGTGCCAGCAGTGAACTCAGAAGGTCAAATGAAAAACTGTTTTTT.

The chain couples TRBV27 to TRBJ2-3, with TRBD2 matching over 7 bases. The CDR3 totals 12 residues. Germline V gene sequence: CDR1 MNHEY, CDR2 SMNVEV (reference sequence). The junction had 5 bases not matched to a gene; V was cut back by 4 bases and J by 10 bases. The chain's CDR3 is CASSSGLLAQYF. CDR3 nucleotides: TGTGCCAGCAGTTCGGGACTACTGGCGCAGTATTTT.

This clone was seen only once. The chain links TRBV29-1 to TRBJ2-3; D might be TRBD2 (6 bases). This CDR3 contains 13 residues. V lost 7 bases to trimming and J lost 1 base, with 12 bases between them. Germline CDR1 SQVTM, CDR2 ANQGSEA. The CDR3 region is CSGGLPRTDTQYF. CDR3 sequence (DNA): TGCAGCGGCGGACTACCCCGCACAGATACGCAGTATTTT.

This chain connects TRBV5-8 to TRBJ2-3; TRBD1 agrees at 7 bases. Germline CDR1 reads SGHTS; CDR2 reads YDEGEE. The CDR3 runs 15 residues. V lost 1 base and J lost 0; bases outside the gene matches: 2. CDR3 loop: CASSLKGASTDTQYF. CDR3 coding DNA: TGTGCCAGCAGCTTGAAGGGGGCTAGCACAGATACGCAGTATTTT.

This chain joins TRBV7-9 and TRBJ1-2, with D hard to call. The germline V gene encodes CDR1 SEHNR and CDR2 FQNEAQ (reference sequence). CDR3 size: 13 residues. Trimming left V 5 bases short and J 8 bases short, with 15 bases between. CDR3 region: CASSLLGHQGYTF. The CDR3 DNA sequence: TGTGCCAGCAGCCTCCTGGGCCATCAGGGCTACACCTTC.

The J gene is TRBJ2-5, the V gene TRBV19, with 15 bases fitting TRBD2. This CDR3 comprises 18 residues. Per the germline V gene, CDR1 is LNHDA and CDR2 is SQIVND (reference sequence). Losses at the gene ends were 5 bases for V and 1 base for J; bases not matched to a gene: 8. This CDR3 is CASSPRTSGRGVQETQYF. CDR3 DNA sequence: TGTGCCAGTAGTCCCAGGACTAGCGGGAGGGGGGTCCAAGAGACCCAGTACTTC.

CDR3 region: CASRLTVRVNTEAFF. As DNA, the CDR3 is TGTGCCAGCAGGCTGACAGTGAGAGTGAACACTGAAGCTTTCTTT. The chain links TRBV28 to TRBJ1-1; D might be TRBD1 (5 bases). V gave up 6 bases and J gave up 0 bases, with 14 bases separating them. CDR1 is MDHEN, CDR2 SYDVKM, per germline. The CDR3 is 15 amino acids.